This T cell receptor beta chain was identified in a study of cytomegalovirus exposure and HLA in healthy donors. The assay was immunoSEQ multiplex PCR, and TCRdb's table has in-frame clones only and misses some. This sample has around 150,000 clones, with around nine tenths found just once. The CDR3 has 14 residues. V shed 0 bases, J shed 5 bases, and the junction held 1 base outside the gene matches. The germline gives CDR1 MNHEY, CDR2 SVGAGI. This receptor was taken from a man between 18 and 29 years old in good health and CMV-seronegative. The chain couples TRBV6-5 to TRBJ2-5; TRBD1 matches 9 bases. Material for sequencing was PBMCs. The CDR3 region is CASSYSGTGETQYF. As DNA, the CDR3 is TGTGCCAGCAGTTACTCCGGGACAGGGGAGACCCAGTACTTC.